One TCR beta chain is described in this entry. The antigen is not known. The data were obtained in a study of blood T cells in healthy people across ages. Study-wide results and caveats: Unsorted PBMC material precluded a definitive naive versus antigen-experienced comparison.

In germline, CDR1 is SGHNT, CDR2 YYREEE (reference sequence). The CDR3 has 13 amino acids. V shed 3 bases and J 5 bases; nucleotides not matched to a gene: 2. PCR was performed a second time for roughly 7 to 11 cycles using a sample-barcoded 5' primer and a J-beta primer mix. TCRdb redid the calling of the 5' RACE reads with MiXCR, one entry per CDR3 protein. The sample yields roughly 700,000 distinct CDR3 sequences, 49% seen once. The sequence came from a woman in her sixties in good health. The chain employs TRBV5-4 and TRBJ2-1, with 7 nucleotides matching TRBD2. The specimen sequenced was blood. The CDR3 region is CASSSTSDNEQFF. The CDR3 region has the DNA TGTGCCAGCAGCTCTACTAGCGACAATGAGCAGTTCTTC.